Sequencing of this T cell receptor (beta chain) was carried out in a study of T cells of healthy individuals. With 2 bases removed from V and 0 bases from J, the gap between germline ends came to 12 bases. The CDR3 sequence is 15 residues long. Germline CDR1 reads SGHRS; CDR2 reads YFSETQ. TCRdb redid the calling of the 5' RACE reads with MiXCR, one entry per CDR3 protein. Here the sample spans 90,000 to 100,000 distinct CDR3 sequences, around 17% being singletons. This clonotype was seen at least ten times. The sequence was obtained from a human donor in good health. The chain recombines TRBV5-1 with TRBJ2-7, with D perhaps matching TRBD1 (6 bases). CDR3 bases: TGCGCCAGCAGCTTCTCCTTAGGGGGCTCCTACGAGCAGTACTTC. Protein sequence: CASSFSLGGSYEQYF.